The TCR beta chain under discussion was sequenced for a study of blood T cell repertoires in COVID-19. The protocol was immunoSEQ multiplex PCR, while the TCRdb copy is restricted to in-frame clones and leaves out a portion. The sample has more than 250,000 clones; around 87% are singletons. Looked up from germline, CDR1 is KGHDR and CDR2 is SFDVKD. V lost 9 bases and J 7 bases, leaving 14 bases between the germline ends. The CDR3 runs to 13 residues. Material: PBMCs or T cells enriched from blood (not recorded which). The origin of this receptor is a woman aged 25 to 39 who had recovered from COVID-19. The chain links TRBV24-1 to TRBJ1-4, with D tentatively TRBD1 (5 bases). CDR3 nucleotides: TGTGCCACCGGCAGGGTTTATATTGAAAAACTGTTTTTT. This translates into CATGRVYIEKLFF.